The 26 T cell receptor beta chains given below trace back to one sample, sequenced in a study of CD4 T cells in relation to SARS-CoV-2 and coronaviruses. This table comes from immunoSEQ multiplex PCR, and its TCRdb copy is limited to in-frame clones, with some not included. In the table there are tens of thousands of clones, 75% to 80% of which are singletons. Their antigens remain unidentified. CD4+ T cells from unexposed donors were obtained before the COVID-19 pandemic (2011-2018). After 10 to 11 days of culture, CD4+ T cells were isolated. What was sequenced was CD4+ T cells from PBMCs, cultured in vitro. The source is a human donor in good health.

The chain recombines TRBV2 with TRBJ2-7; 7 bases are shared with TRBD1. The CDR3 extends over 13 amino acids. Unmatched junction bases numbered 7, after V lost 4 bases and J lost 7 bases. Germline CDR1 SNHLY, CDR2 FYNNEI. CDR3 sequence (DNA): TGTGCCAGCAGTGCTGAGGGGGCGATGGAGCAGTACTTC. Amino acid sequence: CASSAEGAMEQYF.

CDR3 amino acids: CASSFVRGSGNTIYF. CDR3 DNA: TGTGCCAGCAGCTTTGTTAGGGGATCGGGAAACACCATATATTTT. V and J are TRBV5-6 and TRBJ1-3, with D possibly matching TRBD1 (5 bases). CDR1 and CDR2 (germline): SGHDT, YYEEEE. Trimming left V 2 bases short and J 4 bases short, with 13 bases between. The CDR3 has 15 amino acids.

This chain joins TRBV7-3 and TRBJ2-3; D remains ambiguous. CDR3 length: 15 residues. The V end was cut by 2 bases, the J end by 0 bases, with 9 bases between. The V gene's germline CDR1 is SGHTA and CDR2 FQGTGA. CDR3: CASSLFTASTDTQYF. The CDR3 DNA reads as TGTGCCAGCAGCTTATTTACCGCTAGCACAGATACGCAGTATTTT.

The chain carries TRBV4-3 and TRBJ1-3; no definite D call. This CDR3 is built from 13 residues. V was trimmed by 4 bases and J by 2 bases, leaving 6 bases between them. Per germline, CDR1 LGHNA and CDR2 YSLEER. CDR3 sequence: CASSPVAGNTIYF. CDR3 in DNA: TGCGCCAGCAGCCCCGTGGCTGGAAACACCATATATTTT.

The CDR3: CASSLGTSGSNEQFF. The CDR3 DNA sequence: TGTGCCAGCAGCTTGGGGACTAGCGGGAGCAATGAGCAGTTCTTC. V usage is TRBV5-6 and J usage is TRBJ2-1; 13 nucleotides match TRBD2. The V gene end was trimmed by 0 bases and the J gene end by 6 bases; junction bases not matched to a gene: 0. The CDR3 is made up of 15 amino acids. Germline CDR1 is SGHDT and CDR2 is YYEEEE. The full variable domain, in which reference TRBV5-6 and TRBJ2-1 provide the parts outside the CDR3, is DAGVTQSPTHLIKTRGQQVTLRCSPKSGHDTVSWYQQALGQGPQFIFQYYEEEERQRGNFPDRFSGHQFPNYSSELNVNALLLGDSALYLCASSLGTSGSNEQFFGPGTRLTVL.

The gene calls are TRBV6-5 and TRBJ1-6; D is undetermined. V was clipped by 7 bases and J by 0 bases, with 7 bases between them. Germline assignment: CDR1 MNHEY and CDR2 SVGAGI. CDR3 size: 14 residues. The CDR3 here is CASTRSSYNSPLHF. In DNA, the CDR3 is TGTGCCAGCACTAGGAGCTCCTATAATTCACCCCTCCACTTT.

CDR3: CASSFKPRPEKLFF. CDR3 in DNA: TGTGCCAGCAGCTTCAAGCCGCGGCCAGAAAAACTGTTTTTT. The chain combines TRBV11-2 with TRBJ1-4; D is ambiguous. The CDR3 covers 14 residues. Per the germline V gene, CDR1 is SGHAT and CDR2 is FQNNGV. V was clipped by 3 bases and J by 8 bases, with 13 bases between them. The whole variable domain, remainder taken from reference TRBV11-2 and TRBJ1-4, is EAGVAQSPRYKIIEKRQSVAFWCNPISGHATLYWYQQILGQGPKLLIQFQNNGVVDDSQLPKDRFSAERLKGVDSTLKIQPAKLEDSAVYLCASSFKPRPEKLFFGSGTQLSVL.

The J gene is TRBJ2-7, the V gene TRBV7-9; D ambiguous. Trimming stripped 1 base from V and 1 base from J, with 5 bases between. CDR3 size: 13 residues. From germline, CDR1 is SEHNR and CDR2 FQNEAQ (reference sequence). Written as DNA, the CDR3 is TGTGCCAGCAGCTTAGTGTGGTCCTACGAGCAGTACTTC. Amino acids: CASSLVWSYEQYF.

CDR3 nucleotides: TGTGCCAGCAGTTCATCTAGCGGAACCTACGAGCAGTACTTC. Amino acid sequence: CASSSSSGTYEQYF. V gene TRBV6-5 combines with J gene TRBJ2-7, with 7 bases lining up with TRBD2. J lost 2 bases, V lost 4 bases, and 5 bases had no gene match. The CDR3 totals 14 residues. Germline V gene lookup returns CDR1 MNHEY and CDR2 SVGAGI.

V gene TRBV25-1 combines with J gene TRBJ1-5, with a tentative D call TRBD1 (6 bases). The CDR3 covers 14 residues. The germline CDR1 and CDR2 sequences are MGHDK and SYGVNS. With 8 bases removed from V and 1 base from J, the gap between germline ends came to 12 bases. The DNA for the CDR3 is TGTGCCAGCGCGCCCACAGGGAGCAATCAGCCCCAGCATTTT. Residues: CASAPTGSNQPQHF.

The genes are TRBV5-4 and TRBJ2-2; D possibly matches TRBD1 or TRBD2 (6 bases each). Per germline, CDR1 SGHNT and CDR2 YYREEE (reference sequence). CDR3 size: 16 residues. V dropped 4 bases and J dropped 3 bases, with 16 bases sitting between them. The CDR3 sequence: CASSLARGVDTGELFF. The CDR3 nucleotides are TGTGCCAGCAGCCTGGCGAGGGGGGTGGACACCGGGGAGCTGTTTTTT.

CDR3 in DNA: TGCGCCAGCAGCCAAGATCCTACGACTGCCTCCTACGAGCAGTACTTC. This codes for CASSQDPTTASYEQYF. The genes are TRBV4-3 and TRBJ2-7; D gene uncertain. V was clipped by 0 bases and J by 0 bases, with 12 bases between them. CDR1 is LGHNA and CDR2 is YSLEER in the germline V gene. The CDR3 is 16 residues long.

Written as DNA, the CDR3 is TGCGCCAGCAGCTTGACCAGGGCCTCCTACGAGCAGTACTTC. Residues: CASSLTRASYEQYF. The chain recombines TRBV5-1 with TRBJ2-7; perhaps TRBD1 as D (5 bases). Germline lookup yields CDR1 SGHRS and CDR2 YFSETQ. V gave up 1 base and J gave up 0 bases, with 8 bases separating them. CDR3 size: 14 residues.

The rearrangement links TRBV9 to TRBJ1-1; a weak D match, TRBD1 (5 bases). The CDR3 totals 16 residues. Trimming stripped 4 bases from V and 0 bases from J, with 16 bases between. Germline V CDR1 and CDR2: SGDLS, YYNGEE. The CDR3, as DNA: TGTGCCAGCAGCCCGACACCGGGACGGATGAACACTGAAGCTTTCTTT. Translation gives CASSPTPGRMNTEAFF.

This clone was picked up one time. The V gene is TRBV4-3, the J gene TRBJ2-5; perhaps TRBD2 as D (5 bases). From germline, CDR1 is LGHNA and CDR2 YSLEER. This CDR3 contains 15 residues. V lost 1 base and J 0 bases, leaving 9 bases between the germline ends. CDR3 protein: CASSQVSRDQETQYF. The CDR3 bases are TGCGCCAGCAGCCAAGTGTCGCGGGACCAAGAGACCCAGTACTTC.

The chain has TRBV6-2 or TRBV6-3 and TRBJ2-1, with 9 bases lining up with TRBD2. The CDR3 is made up of 17 amino acids. V shed 5 bases, J shed 7 bases, and the junction held 15 bases outside the gene matches. The germline V gene has CDR1 MNHEY and CDR2 SVGEGT. This chain's CDR3 is CASSGPSGTPGINEQFF. The CDR3 coding sequence is TGTGCCAGCAGTGGCCCTAGCGGGACCCCGGGGATAAATGAGCAGTTCTTC.

This clone has just a few counts. The chain combines TRBV2 with TRBJ1-2; D ambiguous. The CDR3 is 13 amino acids. Trimming left V 6 bases short and J 4 bases short, with 12 bases between. Germline-derived CDR1 and CDR2 are SNHLY and FYNNEI. CDR3 nucleotides: TGTGCCAGCAGCCAGGAGCTTGCCTATGGCTACACCTTC. Translated: CASSQELAYGYTF.

The J gene is TRBJ2-1, the V gene TRBV11-2; D is undetermined. Germline loops: CDR1 SGHAT, CDR2 FQNNGV. The CDR3 covers 14 residues. Trimming took 5 bases from V and 7 from J, leaving 15 bases between them. The CDR3: CASSPRDRQNEQFF. In DNA, the CDR3 is TGTGCCAGCAGCCCCCGTGATAGACAAAATGAGCAGTTCTTC. Filled out from reference TRBV11-2 and TRBJ2-1, the complete variable domain reads EAGVAQSPRYKIIEKRQSVAFWCNPISGHATLYWYQQILGQGPKLLIQFQNNGVVDDSQLPKDRFSAERLKGVDSTLKIQPAKLEDSAVYLCASSPRDRQNEQFFGPGTRLTVL.

The rearrangement uses TRBV10-2 and TRBJ2-5, with 8 bases that match TRBD2. In germline, CDR1 is WSHSY, CDR2 SAAADI. After removal of 6 bases from V and 7 bases from J, the junction contained 10 bases not matched to a gene. There are 14 residues in the CDR3. The CDR3 DNA sequence: TGCGCCAGCAGAAACGGGGGGGTGTTCGGGACCCAGTACTTC. This translates into CASRNGGVFGTQYF.

V is TRBV18 and J is TRBJ1-6; 9 nucleotides align to TRBD1. The J segment lost 10 bases and the V segment lost 3 bases, leaving 4 bases of the junction unmatched. Per the germline V gene, CDR1 is KGHSH and CDR2 is LQKENI. The CDR3 runs 14 residues. The CDR3 DNA is TGTGCCAGCTCACCGGGACAGGGCGAATCACCCCTCCACTTT. Residues: CASSPGQGESPLHF.

There are a few counts of this clone. The chain carries TRBV4-3 and TRBJ1-3; D not resolved. The CDR3 consists of 16 residues. The V gene's germline CDR1 is LGHNA and CDR2 YSLEER. Trimming took off 4 bases at V and 0 bases at J, with 13 bases between the two ends. The CDR3 sequence: CASSPRASISGNTIYF. CDR3 bases: TGCGCCAGCAGCCCCCGGGCGTCTATCTCTGGAAACACCATATATTTT.

The J gene is TRBJ1-6, the V gene TRBV2; no clear D gene. This CDR3 spans 13 amino acids. Trimming took off 8 bases at V and 9 bases at J, with 14 bases between the two ends. CDR1 is SNHLY, CDR2 FYNNEI, per germline. The CDR3, as DNA: TGTGCCAGCTTTGATGGCGTGGCTTCACCCCTCCACTTT. Translation gives CASFDGVASPLHF.

V usage is TRBV28 and J usage is TRBJ1-3; D possibly corresponds to TRBD1 (6 bases). Per germline, CDR1 MDHEN and CDR2 SYDVKM. The CDR3 is 16 amino acids. V was clipped by 6 bases and J by 5 bases, with 20 bases between them. The DNA for the CDR3 is TGTGCCAGCAGACGTCAGGGGTCGAGGAATCGAAACACCATATATTTT. Amino acid sequence: CASRRQGSRNRNTIYF.

This clone showed up just once. The chain links TRBV29-1 to TRBJ2-3; no clear D. Germline V CDR1 and CDR2: SQVTM, ANQGSEA. Trimming cost V 0 bases and J 5 bases, with 15 bases left between them. The length of the CDR3 is 15 residues. The CDR3 is CSVEDHRVWIDTQYF. The CDR3 DNA sequence: TGCAGCGTTGAAGATCACCGAGTCTGGATAGATACGCAGTATTTT.

This clone was seen only once. This chain joins TRBV18 and TRBJ1-3; D uncertain. Germline V gene sequence: CDR1 KGHSH, CDR2 LQKENI. The CDR3 covers 16 residues. V was cut by 2 bases and J by 0 bases, with 11 bases left in between. DNA of the CDR3: TGTGCCAGCTCACCAGGGGTTGGGAACTCTGGAAACACCATATATTTT. This encodes CASSPGVGNSGNTIYF.

The sample holds a few counts of this clone. The chain is built from TRBV5-1 and TRBJ2-5, with 8 positions matching TRBD2. The CDR3 consists of 15 residues. Germline lookup yields CDR1 SGHRS and CDR2 YFSETQ. V was pared by 6 bases and J by 1 base, with 8 bases of the junction left unmatched. CDR3 protein: CASIRGGLGQETQYF. DNA of the CDR3: TGCGCCAGCATTCGCGGGGGGTTGGGCCAAGAGACCCAGTACTTC.